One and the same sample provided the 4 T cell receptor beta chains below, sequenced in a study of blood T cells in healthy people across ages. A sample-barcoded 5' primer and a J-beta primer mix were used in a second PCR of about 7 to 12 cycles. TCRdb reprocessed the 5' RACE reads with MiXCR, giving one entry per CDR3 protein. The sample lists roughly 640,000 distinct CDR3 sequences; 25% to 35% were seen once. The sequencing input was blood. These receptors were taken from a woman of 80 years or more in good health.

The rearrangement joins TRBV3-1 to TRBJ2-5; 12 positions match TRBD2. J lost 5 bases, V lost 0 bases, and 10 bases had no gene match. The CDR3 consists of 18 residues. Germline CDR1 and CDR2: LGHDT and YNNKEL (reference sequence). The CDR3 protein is CASSQDLAGGLSVETQYF. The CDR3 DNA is TGTGCCAGCAGCCAAGATCTAGCGGGGGGGCTGTCGGTCGAGACCCAGTACTTC.

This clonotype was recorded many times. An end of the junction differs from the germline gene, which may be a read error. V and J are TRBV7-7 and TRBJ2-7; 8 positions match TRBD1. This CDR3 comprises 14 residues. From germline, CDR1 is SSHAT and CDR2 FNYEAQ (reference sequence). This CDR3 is CASSLDRTGSEQYF. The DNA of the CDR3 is TGTGCTAGCAGCTTAGACAGGACAGGGAGCGAGCAGTACTTC.

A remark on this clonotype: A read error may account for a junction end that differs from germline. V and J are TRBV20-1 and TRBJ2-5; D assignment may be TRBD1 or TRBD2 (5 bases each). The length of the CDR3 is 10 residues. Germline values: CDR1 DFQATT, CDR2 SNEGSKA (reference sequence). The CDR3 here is CSAGEGEQCF. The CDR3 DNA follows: TGCAGTGCGGGGGAAGGCGAGCAGTGCTTC.

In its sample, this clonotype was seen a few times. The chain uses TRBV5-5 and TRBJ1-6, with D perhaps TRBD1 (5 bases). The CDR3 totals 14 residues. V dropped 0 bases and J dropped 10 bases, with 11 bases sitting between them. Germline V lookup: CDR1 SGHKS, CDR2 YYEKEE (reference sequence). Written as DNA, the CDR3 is TGTGCCAGCAGCTTGGTTGTGACAGAGTCACCCCTCCACTTT. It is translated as CASSLVVTESPLHF.